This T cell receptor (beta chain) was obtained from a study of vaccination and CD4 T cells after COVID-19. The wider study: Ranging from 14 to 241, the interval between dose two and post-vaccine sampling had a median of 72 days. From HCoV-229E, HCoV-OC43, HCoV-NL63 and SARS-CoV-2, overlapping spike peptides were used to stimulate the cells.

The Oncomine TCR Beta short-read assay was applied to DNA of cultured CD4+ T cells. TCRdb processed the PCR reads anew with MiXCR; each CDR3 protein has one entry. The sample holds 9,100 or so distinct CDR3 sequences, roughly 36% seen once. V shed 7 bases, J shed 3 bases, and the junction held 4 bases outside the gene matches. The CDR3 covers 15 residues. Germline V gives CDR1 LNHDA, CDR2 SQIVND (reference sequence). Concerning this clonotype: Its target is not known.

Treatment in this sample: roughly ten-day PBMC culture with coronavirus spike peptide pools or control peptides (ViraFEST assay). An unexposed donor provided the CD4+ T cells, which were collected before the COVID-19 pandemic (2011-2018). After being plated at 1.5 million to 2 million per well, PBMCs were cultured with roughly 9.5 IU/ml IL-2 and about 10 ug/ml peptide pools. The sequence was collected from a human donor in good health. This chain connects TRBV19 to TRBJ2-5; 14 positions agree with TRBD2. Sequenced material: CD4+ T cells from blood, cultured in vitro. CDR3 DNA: TGTGCCAGTATGGGACTAGCGGGGGCCGAAGAGACCCAGTACTTC. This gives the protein CASMGLAGAEETQYF.